Listed here are 25 T cell receptor beta chains from one sample, sequenced in a study of identifying expanded T cells in peripheral blood. TCRdb's table, derived via immunoSEQ multiplex PCR, lists solely in-frame clones and lacks some. The sample shows just under 65,000 clones, around 87% of them seen only once. Sequencing was performed on blood. These receptors came from a person between 18 and 75 years old in good health.

This chain connects TRBV27 to TRBJ2-1; 12 bases fit TRBD2. Germline V gene lookup returns CDR1 MNHEY and CDR2 SMNVEV (reference sequence). J lost 11 bases, V lost 5 bases, and 7 bases had no gene match. CDR3 size: 14 residues. CDR3 DNA sequence: TGTGCCAGCAGTCTTCGGACTAGCGGGACTCAGCAGTTCTTC. As protein: CASSLRTSGTQQFF.

The chain has TRBV27 and TRBJ2-1, with a weak D call TRBD2 (6 bases). Germline V gene data show CDR1 as MNHEY and CDR2 as SMNVEV (reference sequence). Trimming removed 5 bases at V and 7 bases at J, with 18 bases between. The CDR3 is 15 amino acids. The CDR3 protein is CASSQVDYPRNEQFF. The CDR3 DNA is TGTGCCAGCAGTCAGGTGGACTATCCTCGGAATGAGCAGTTCTTC.

This chain uses TRBV10-1 with TRBJ1-6; no clear D gene. From germline, CDR1 is WNHNN and CDR2 SYGVQD (reference sequence). V was trimmed by 4 bases and J by 9 bases, leaving 10 bases between them. The CDR3 totals 13 residues. CDR3 sequence (DNA): TGCGCCAGCAGTGGGGTCGTTGGTTCACCCCTCCACTTT. This encodes CASSGVVGSPLHF.

The rearrangement uses TRBV6-6 and TRBJ2-4; 7 nucleotides line up with TRBD2. Germline V lookup: CDR1 MNHNY, CDR2 SVGAGI (reference sequence). CDR3 size: 16 residues. The trim removed 3 bases at V and 1 base at J, leaving 6 bases unmatched. CDR3 nucleotide sequence: TGTGCCAGCAGTTATCTAGGGGAGGGGGCCAAAAACATTCAGTACTTC. Amino acid sequence: CASSYLGEGAKNIQYF.

This clone has at least ten counts. The gene calls are TRBV6-4 and TRBJ2-1; tentative D call: TRBD2 (6 bases). The CDR3 covers 14 residues. V lost 5 bases and J 6 bases, leaving 14 bases between the germline ends. The V gene's germline CDR1 is MRHNA and CDR2 SNTAGT. The CDR3 nucleotides are TGTGCCAGCAGTCCCGGGACTTATCCCAATGAGCAGTTCTTC. As protein: CASSPGTYPNEQFF.

V is TRBV7-9 and J is TRBJ1-5; 8 bases map to TRBD1. Looked up from germline, CDR1 is SEHNR and CDR2 is FQNEAQ (reference sequence). The CDR3 contains 15 residues. V lost 0 bases, J lost 6 bases, and 4 bases stayed unmatched. DNA of the CDR3: TGTGCCAGCAGCTTAGCTGGACAGGGTAGTCAGCCCCAGCATTTT. Protein sequence: CASSLAGQGSQPQHF.

The chain recombines TRBV7-3 with TRBJ2-4; D gene uncertain. The CDR3 loop spans 13 amino acids. Per the germline V gene, CDR1 is SGHTA and CDR2 is FQGTGA. Between the trimmed V and J ends, which lost 1 base and 7 bases, there was a span of 8 bases. The CDR3 region has the DNA TGTGCCAGCAGCTTAAGTACCACTAACATTCAGTACTTC. Translation: CASSLSTTNIQYF.

This clone appeared a single time. The V call is TRBV6-1, the J call TRBJ2-7, with D perhaps matching TRBD1 (6 bases). CDR3 length: 13 amino acids. Trimming removed 8 bases from V and 2 bases from J, with 13 bases in between. Germline loops: CDR1 MNHNS, CDR2 SASEGT. The chain's CDR3 is CASSDSEPYEQYF. In DNA, the CDR3 is TGTGCCAGCTCGGACAGTGAGCCCTACGAGCAGTACTTC.

The CDR3 loop reads CSVEEGQNTGELFF. The CDR3 DNA follows: TGCAGCGTTGAAGAGGGACAGAACACCGGGGAGCTGTTTTTT. The chain carries TRBV29-1 and TRBJ2-2; possibly TRBD1 for D (6 bases). Germline CDR1 reads SQVTM; CDR2 reads ANQGSEA. Trimming left V 0 bases short and J 1 base short, with 6 bases between. This CDR3 is 14 amino acids long.

The V gene is TRBV18, the J gene TRBJ2-7; TRBD1 is a possible D gene (6 bases). V lost 3 bases, J lost 4 bases, and 19 bases lay in between. The germline V gene encodes CDR1 KGHSH and CDR2 LQKENI. There are 16 residues in the CDR3. CDR3 nucleotide sequence: TGTGCCAGCTCACCGACCAGGGGACGTTCCCCTTACGAGCAGTACTTC. Its translation is CASSPTRGRSPYEQYF.

This clone was found once. The genes are TRBV19 and TRBJ2-1, with TRBD2 identical over 9 bases. CDR3 length equals 16 residues. Germline trimming cut 1 base from V and 3 bases from J; bases unmatched to any gene: 4. Germline CDR1 and CDR2: LNHDA and SQIVND (reference sequence). CDR3 residues: CASSIVGTSFYNEQFF. As DNA, the CDR3 is TGTGCCAGTAGTATAGTAGGGACTAGCTTCTACAATGAGCAGTTCTTC.

This clone has just one count. This rearrangement joins TRBV11-3 to TRBJ2-7; 14 nucleotides agree with TRBD2. The CDR3 sequence is 13 residues long. From germline, CDR1 is SGHNT and CDR2 YENEEA. V dropped 5 bases and J dropped 8; count of bases not matched to a gene: 2. The CDR3 DNA is TGTGCCAGCAGCCGACTAGCGGGAGGGCAGCAGTACTTC. It translates to CASSRLAGGQQYF.

This clone was seen a single time. The chain combines TRBV6-6 with TRBJ2-5, with D perhaps given as TRBD1 or TRBD2 (6 bases each). There are 15 residues in the CDR3. Germline assignment: CDR1 MNHNY and CDR2 SVGAGI (reference sequence). Trimming took off 0 bases at V and 5 bases at J, with 13 bases between the two ends. The CDR3 reads CASSYSSLGGETQYF. CDR3 bases: TGTGCCAGCAGTTACTCGAGTCTAGGGGGGGAGACCCAGTACTTC.

This chain connects TRBV28 to TRBJ1-1, with D perhaps TRBD1 (5 bases). The CDR3 has 14 residues. Germline V CDR1 and CDR2: MDHEN, SYDVKM. V was cut by 6 bases and J by 1 base, with 12 bases left in between. The CDR3 is CASSETGGNTEAFF. CDR3 in DNA: TGTGCCAGCAGCGAAACCGGGGGGAACACTGAAGCTTTCTTT.

V and J are TRBV4-3 and TRBJ2-1; 8 bases fit TRBD2. The CDR3 covers 14 residues. The germline gives CDR1 LGHNA, CDR2 YSLEER. V dropped 3 bases and J dropped 8; count of bases not matched to a gene: 6. CDR3 coding DNA: TGCGCCAGCAGCCATCGACTAGCGCGCGATGAGCAGTTCTTC. This codes for CASSHRLARDEQFF.

The genes are TRBV6-5 and TRBJ1-1; tentative D call: TRBD1 (5 bases). Germline V gene lookup returns CDR1 MNHEY and CDR2 SVGAGI. The CDR3 runs 15 residues. V was clipped by 0 bases and J by 6 bases, with 14 bases between them. In DNA form, the CDR3 reads TGTGCCAGCAGTTACTCCCAGGGAATAGTCTCTGAAGCTTTCTTT. It is translated as CASSYSQGIVSEAFF.

The chain recombines TRBV5-1 with TRBJ2-7, with TRBD1 matching 9 bases. Germline CDR1 reads SGHRS; CDR2 reads YFSETQ. The CDR3 extends over 16 amino acids. Trimming at V came to 2 bases and at J to 0 bases, leaving 6 bases not matched to a gene. The CDR3: CASSFDGQGLSYEQYF. The CDR3 DNA reads TGCGCCAGCAGCTTTGACGGACAGGGGCTCTCCTACGAGCAGTACTTC.

The gene calls are TRBV19 and TRBJ1-2, with a possible D match to TRBD1 (6 bases). Germline loops: CDR1 LNHDA, CDR2 SQIVND (reference sequence). V lost 3 bases, J lost 2 bases, and 7 bases lay in between. The CDR3 is made up of 13 amino acids. CDR3 sequence: CASSITGNYGYTF. The CDR3 DNA reads as TGTGCCAGTAGTATTACAGGGAACTATGGCTACACCTTC.

The V call is TRBV28, the J call TRBJ1-1, with 8 bases matching TRBD1. V lost 5 bases to trimming and J lost 4 bases; unmatched junction nucleotides: 15. The V gene's germline CDR1 is MDHEN and CDR2 SYDVKM. This CDR3 comprises 17 residues. The CDR3 sequence is CASSTLEDRVYFTEAFF. CDR3 nucleotides: TGTGCCAGCAGTACCCTAGAGGACAGGGTATATTTCACTGAAGCTTTCTTT. Full variable domain (outside the CDR3, taken from reference TRBV28 and TRBJ1-1): DVKVTQSSRYLVKRTGEKVFLECVQDMDHENMFWYRQDPGLGLRLIYFSYDVKMKEKGDIPEGYSVSREKKERFSLILESASTNQTSMYLCASSTLEDRVYFTEAFFGQGTRLTVV.

This clone showed up just once. The chain is built from TRBV18 and TRBJ2-5, with no clear D. The J call may be in error: the DNA end matches TRBJ2-7 better. Looked up from germline, CDR1 is KGHSH and CDR2 is LQKENI. The CDR3 spans 12 residues. This CDR3 is CASSPHSYEQYF. CDR3 nucleotide sequence: TGTGCCAGCTCACCACACTCCTACGAGCAGTACTTC.

The chain couples TRBV6-1 to TRBJ1-5; 8 positions agree with TRBD1. Looked up from germline, CDR1 is MNHNS and CDR2 is SASEGT. Trimming took 3 bases from V and 5 from J; bases not matched to a gene: 9. The CDR3 length is 16 residues. DNA for the CDR3: TGTGCCAGCAGTGATAGTAGGACAGGGATTTATCAGCCCCAGCATTTT. This encodes CASSDSRTGIYQPQHF.

The chain links TRBV23-1 to TRBJ2-2; 8 bases are shared with TRBD1. Being an ORF, TRBV23-1 has a function that is uncertain. This CDR3 comprises 15 residues. Germline trimming cut 6 bases from V and 8 bases from J; bases unmatched to any gene: 11. The chain's CDR3 is CASRRTGSCIGELFF. CDR3 DNA sequence: TGCGCCAGCAGGAGGACAGGGAGTTGTATAGGGGAGCTGTTTTTT.

The V gene is TRBV30, the J gene TRBJ2-2; D not certain. The CDR3 contains 14 residues. Germline V gene lookup returns CDR1 GTSNPN and CDR2 SVGIG (reference sequence). Trimming shortened V by 4 bases and J by 2 bases, and 11 bases separated the two germline ends. The CDR3 sequence is CAWKRQRNTGELFF. The CDR3 coding sequence is TGTGCCTGGAAGCGTCAGCGAAACACCGGGGAGCTGTTTTTT.

The V gene is TRBV28, the J gene TRBJ2-5, with TRBD2 as a possible D gene (6 bases). The germline V gene has CDR1 MDHEN and CDR2 SYDVKM. CDR3 size: 14 residues. Trimming left V 2 bases short and J 8 bases short, with 15 bases between. The CDR3 nucleotides read TGTGCCAGCAGTTTAACCCGGACGGGAGACACCCAGTACTTC. Amino acid sequence: CASSLTRTGDTQYF.

V usage is TRBV2 and J usage is TRBJ1-1; tentative D call: TRBD1 (5 bases). Germline V gives CDR1 SNHLY, CDR2 FYNNEI. The ends were cut back, 6 bases at V and 0 bases at J, with 8 bases in the middle. The CDR3 length is 13 residues. DNA of the CDR3: TGTGCCAGCAGGTTAGGGGTGAACACTGAAGCTTTCTTT. Its translation is CASRLGVNTEAFF.